The 9 T cell receptor beta chains below all came from one sample that was sequenced in a study of blood T cell repertoires in COVID-19 (dated by TCRdb to 2020 to 2021). Receptors were amplified or captured by the immunoSEQ multiplex PCR assay. In its TCRdb copy, this immuneACCESS table keeps in-frame sequences only and misses some clones. Where compared with another copy, unresolved V genes explain less than half of these, and the others have no known cause. In this sample the table shows more than 200,000 clones, 88% of which occur a single time. The top ten constitute about 1.8% of the sample. Sequencing was performed on peripheral blood. Receptors were obtained from a man in his 70s with acute or convalescent COVID-19.

The chain combines TRBV29-1 with TRBJ1-2; a possible D gene is TRBD1 (6 bases). Germline CDR1 SQVTM, CDR2 ANQGSEA. Trimming removed 7 bases at V and 6 bases at J, with 15 bases between. The CDR3 consists of 12 residues. CDR3 region: CSAIQGSDGYTF. The CDR3 coding sequence is TGCAGCGCAATACAGGGATCCGATGGCTACACCTTC.

The CDR3 coding sequence is TGTGCCAGCTCACATCCCTTAAGACAGACGAACACTGAAGCTTTCTTT. Translation: CASSHPLRQTNTEAFF. V and J are TRBV18 and TRBJ1-1; tentative D call: TRBD1 (5 bases). V lost 4 bases to trimming and J lost 1 base, with 16 bases between them. CDR3 length equals 16 residues. The germline gives CDR1 KGHSH, CDR2 LQKENI.

The gene calls are TRBV5-6 and TRBJ1-2; D call uncertain. The germline CDR1 and CDR2 sequences are SGHDT and YYEEEE. The CDR3 consists of 17 residues. Trimming left V 6 bases short and J 1 base short, with 22 bases between. CDR3 protein: CASTERRGGWVNYGYTF. In DNA, the CDR3 is TGTGCCAGCACCGAAAGAAGAGGTGGTTGGGTTAACTATGGCTACACCTTC.

The chain employs TRBV9 and TRBJ2-3; TRBD1 agrees at 8 bases. The CDR3 contains 16 residues. The trim removed 0 bases at V and 5 bases at J, leaving 8 bases unmatched. Germline CDR1 reads SGDLS; CDR2 reads YYNGEE. The CDR3 spells CASSVVGVGTGDTQYF. The CDR3 nucleotides read TGTGCCAGCAGCGTAGTGGGTGTGGGGACAGGAGATACGCAGTATTTT.

As to this clone: The sample has other DNA sequences that encode this CDR3 too. The chain couples TRBV5-1 to TRBJ2-5; perhaps TRBD1 as D (5 bases). Trimming left V 1 base short and J 2 bases short, with 15 bases between. The CDR3 has 16 residues. Germline CDR1 SGHRS, CDR2 YFSETQ. In DNA form, the CDR3 reads TGCGCCAGCAGCTTGCTTGCAGGGTCGCCTCAAGAGACCCAGTACTTC. Its protein product is CASSLLAGSPQETQYF.

The chain employs TRBV28 and TRBJ1-2, with TRBD1 matching 9 bases. Trimming cost V 5 bases and J 5 bases; bases outside gene matches: 15. Germline V gene sequence: CDR1 MDHEN, CDR2 SYDVKM. The CDR3 contains 17 residues. CDR3 loop: CASSPLGTGTYLYGYTF. CDR3 bases: TGTGCCAGCAGTCCCCTTGGGACAGGGACCTATCTGTATGGCTACACCTTC.

J is TRBJ2-2 and V is TRBV24-1, with TRBD2 as a possible D gene (6 bases). Germline loops: CDR1 KGHDR, CDR2 SFDVKD. The CDR3 loop spans 16 amino acids. Trimming removed 4 bases from V and 1 base from J, with 12 bases in between. The CDR3: CATSESGAGNTGELFF. The CDR3 DNA reads as TGTGCCACCAGTGAATCGGGAGCTGGGAACACCGGGGAGCTGTTTTTT.

As for this clone: The sample has other DNA sequences that encode this CDR3 too. The chain couples TRBV7-9 to TRBJ2-2; 9 nucleotides line up with TRBD1. This CDR3 is built from 15 residues. From germline, CDR1 is SEHNR and CDR2 FQNEAQ (reference sequence). Trimming at V came to 6 bases and at J to 3 bases, leaving 5 bases not matched to a gene. Here the CDR3 reads CASSRTGVDTGELFF. CDR3 coding DNA: TGTGCCAGCAGTCGGACAGGGGTGGACACCGGGGAGCTGTTTTTT. The full variable domain, in which reference TRBV7-9 and TRBJ2-2 provide the parts outside the CDR3, is DTGVSQNPRHKITKRGQNVTFRCDPISEHNRLYWYRQTLGQGPEFLTYFQNEAQLEKSRLLSDRFSAERPKGSFSTLEIQRTEQGDSAMYLCASSRTGVDTGELFFGEGSRLTVL.

The chain has TRBV7-8 and TRBJ2-3, with 9 bases identical to TRBD1. The ends lost 5 bases at V and 6 bases at J; junction bases unmatched: 3. This CDR3 has 13 residues. Germline V gene data show CDR1 as SGHVS and CDR2 as FQNEAQ. This CDR3 is CASSQDRGDTQYF. CDR3 coding DNA: TGTGCCAGCAGCCAGGACAGGGGTGATACGCAGTATTTT.